This T cell receptor beta chain came from a study of blood T cell repertoires in COVID-19. Study in general: COVID-19 samples collected from the United States, Italy and Spain covered acute and convalescent phases. T cells, B-cell-depleted T cells, or PBMCs supplied cDNA or gDNA.

Per the authors' pipeline: Counts of nucleated cells, estimated from reference gene primer amplification, were obtained. The protocol was immunoSEQ multiplex PCR, while the TCRdb copy is restricted to in-frame clones and leaves out a portion. Clone size and V and J calls were adopted from that table, with D and trimming inferred from the DNA. The repertoire holds around 58,000 clones, with 75% to 90% as singletons. This CDR3 has 14 residues. CDR1 and CDR2 (germline): KGHSH, LQKENI. The V end was cut by 8 bases, the J end by 2 bases, with 16 bases between. The chain employs TRBV18 and TRBJ2-7, with D possibly being TRBD2 (6 bases). The material sequenced was peripheral blood. The source is a human donor in a cohort sampled during active COVID-19. CDR3 sequence reads: CASHSGDGPYEQYF. For the CDR3, the DNA is TGTGCCAGCCACTCGGGGGACGGCCCCTACGAGCAGTACTTC.